This TCR beta chain is drawn from a study of blood T cell repertoires in COVID-19. Produced via immunoSEQ multiplex PCR; TCRdb's table is partial and in-frame only. The profile covers 250,000 to 350,000 clones, with approximately 85% appearing a single time and more than 3.5% taken by the ten largest. The CDR3 is made up of 19 amino acids. The V gene end was trimmed by 1 base and the J gene end by 0 bases; junction bases not matched to a gene: 5. Germline CDR1 is LGHNA and CDR2 is YNFKEQ. Cohorts were assigned according to the clinical history that participants reported. This TCR came from a woman aged 25 to 39 who had recovered from COVID-19. The sample was PBMCs or T cells enriched from blood (not recorded which). This sequence joins TRBV4-2 and TRBJ2-1, with 14 bases matching TRBD2. The CDR3 DNA follows: TGTGCCAGCAGCCAAGGGACTAGCGGGGGGTTTAGCTCCTACAATGAGCAGTTCTTC. As protein: CASSQGTSGGFSSYNEQFF.